The following is a T cell receptor (beta chain) sequence with its context. Its specificity is not known. Trimming left V 1 base short and J 3 bases short, with 7 bases between. The CDR3 covers 13 residues. Germline loops: CDR1 SGHVS, CDR2 FQNEAQ. The time point: newly diagnosed GD, antithyroid drugs for less than 3 months. TCR sequences were obtained from RNA taken from PBMCs. This sample is drawn from a study of regulatory T cells in long-lasting Graves disease. Study-wide findings and caveats: Patients whose Graves' disease persisted exhibited lower TCR diversity than those newly diagnosed.

According to the study, TCR beta libraries were built with iRepertoire HTBI primers and CDR3-region Arm-PCR. Using its own MiXCR run on the multiplex PCR reads, TCRdb lists one record per CDR3 protein. There are hundreds of thousands of distinct CDR3 sequences in the sample; 9.5% to 15% occur only once, and 8.9% lies in the top ten. Separately, the same data were catalogued under a study of T cells in Graves' hyperthyroidism and ophthalmopathy. Per that study: Graves' hyperthyroidism is called stable when ophthalmopathy does not progress within 18 months. TCR CDR3 underwent first-round RT-PCR with the HTBI primer set. Using 13 V-J features, a model discriminated ophthalmopathy from stable hyperthyroidism.

The input for sequencing was peripheral blood mononuclear cells (PBMCs), taken at new diagnosis, from a patient treated with antithyroid drugs. The receptor's source is a woman in her thirties with Graves disease. V gene TRBV7-8 combines with J gene TRBJ2-7; no definite D call. CDR3 coding DNA: TGTGCCAGCAGCTTAGATGTTTACTACGAGCAGTACTTC. Amino acid sequence: CASSLDVYYEQYF.